This T cell receptor (beta chain) stems from a study of post-analysis software for immune sequencing data. Regarding the study as a whole: Patients carried 4 or 5 TRBV segments more frequently than controls did, and TRBV5-6, TRBV5-1 and TRBV20-1 were among them. People with multiple sclerosis had a significantly lower normalized Chao1 diversity than controls did.

cDNA libraries of TCR beta carried unique molecular identifiers. TCRdb recomputed calls from the PCR reads with MiXCR, one row per CDR3 protein. In the table there are fewer than 700,000 distinct CDR3 sequences, 44% of which are singletons. The CDR3 is made up of 11 amino acids. The V gene lost 5 bases and the J gene lost 6 bases, with 10 bases spanning the gap. Germline V gene sequence: CDR1 DFQATT, CDR2 SNEGSKA (reference sequence). This clonotype has only one observation. The antigen remains undetermined. Sequenced sample: blood. The receptor comes from a girl aged 10 to 17 with multiple sclerosis. The chain uses TRBV20-1 and TRBJ1-2; possibly TRBD1 for D (5 bases). CDR3 amino acids: CSAFWGDGYTF. The CDR3 nucleotides read TGCAGTGCTTTCTGGGGCGATGGCTACACCTTC.